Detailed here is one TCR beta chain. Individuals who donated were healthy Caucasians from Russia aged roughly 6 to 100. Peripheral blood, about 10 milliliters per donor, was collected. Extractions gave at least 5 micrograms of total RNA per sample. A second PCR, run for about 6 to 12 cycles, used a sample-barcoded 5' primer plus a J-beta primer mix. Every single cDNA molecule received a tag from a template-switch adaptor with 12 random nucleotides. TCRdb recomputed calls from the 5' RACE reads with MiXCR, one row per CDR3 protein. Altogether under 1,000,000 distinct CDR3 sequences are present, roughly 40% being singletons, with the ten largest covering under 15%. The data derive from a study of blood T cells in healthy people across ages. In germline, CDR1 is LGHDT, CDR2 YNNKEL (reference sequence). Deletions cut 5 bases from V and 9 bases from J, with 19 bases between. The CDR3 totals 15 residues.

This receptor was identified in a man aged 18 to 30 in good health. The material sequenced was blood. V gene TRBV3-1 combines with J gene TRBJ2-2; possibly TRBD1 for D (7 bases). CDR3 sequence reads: CASSGQGGRLRELFF. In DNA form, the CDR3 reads TGTGCCAGCAGCGGTCAGGGGGGCCGCTTGCGGGAGCTGTTTTTT.